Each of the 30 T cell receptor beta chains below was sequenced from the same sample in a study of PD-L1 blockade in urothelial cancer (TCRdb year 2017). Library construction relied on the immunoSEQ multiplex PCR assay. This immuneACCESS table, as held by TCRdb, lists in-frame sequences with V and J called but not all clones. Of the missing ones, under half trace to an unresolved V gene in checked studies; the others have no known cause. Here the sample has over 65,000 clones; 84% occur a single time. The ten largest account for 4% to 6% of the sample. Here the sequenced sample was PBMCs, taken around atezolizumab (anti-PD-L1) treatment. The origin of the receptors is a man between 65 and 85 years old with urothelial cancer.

CDR3 residues: CASSDPAGTSGNEQFF. CDR3 bases: TGTGCCAGCAGTGATCCCGCCGGGACTAGCGGGAATGAGCAGTTCTTC. The chain joins TRBV25-1 to TRBJ2-1; 12 bases are shared with TRBD2. Germline V gene lookup returns CDR1 MGHDK and CDR2 SYGVNS. V shed 3 bases and J 7 bases; nucleotides not matched to a gene: 7. The CDR3 is 16 amino acids.

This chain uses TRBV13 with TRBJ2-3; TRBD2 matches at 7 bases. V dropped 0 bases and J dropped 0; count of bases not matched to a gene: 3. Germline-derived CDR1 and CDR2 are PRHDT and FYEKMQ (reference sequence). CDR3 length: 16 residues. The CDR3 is CASSLGMGGSTDTQYF. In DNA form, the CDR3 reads TGTGCCAGCAGCTTAGGGATGGGGGGGAGCACAGATACGCAGTATTTT.

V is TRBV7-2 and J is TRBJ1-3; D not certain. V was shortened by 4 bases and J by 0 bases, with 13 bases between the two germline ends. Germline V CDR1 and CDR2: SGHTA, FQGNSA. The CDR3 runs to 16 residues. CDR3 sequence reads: CASSSLRRASGNTIYF. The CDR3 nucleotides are TGTGCCAGCAGCTCGCTGAGGAGGGCCTCTGGAAACACCATATATTTT.

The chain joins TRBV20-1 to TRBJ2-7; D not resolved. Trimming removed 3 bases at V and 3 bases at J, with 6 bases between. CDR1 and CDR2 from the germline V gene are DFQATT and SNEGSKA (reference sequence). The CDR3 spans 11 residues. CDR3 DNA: TGCAGTGCTAGGGCCCGCTACGAGCAGTACTTC. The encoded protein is CSARARYEQYF.

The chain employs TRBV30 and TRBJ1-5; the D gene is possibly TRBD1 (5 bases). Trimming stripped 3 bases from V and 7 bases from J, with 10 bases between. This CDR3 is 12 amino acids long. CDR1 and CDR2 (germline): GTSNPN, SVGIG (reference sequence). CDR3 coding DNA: TGTGCCTGGAGAGGGGTAGGGCAGCCCCAGCATTTT. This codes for CAWRGVGQPQHF. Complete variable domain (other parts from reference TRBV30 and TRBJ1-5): SQTIHQWPATLVQPVGSPLSLECTVEGTSNPNLYWYRQAAGRGLQLLFYSVGIGQISSEVPQNLSASRPQDRQFILSSKKLLLSDSGFYLCAWRGVGQPQHFGDGTRLSIL.

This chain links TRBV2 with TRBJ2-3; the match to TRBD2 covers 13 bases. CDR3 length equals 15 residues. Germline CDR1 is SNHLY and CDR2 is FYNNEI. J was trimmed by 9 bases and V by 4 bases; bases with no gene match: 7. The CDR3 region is CASSGGLAGEGTQYF. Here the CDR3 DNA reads TGTGCCAGCAGTGGAGGACTAGCGGGAGAGGGGACGCAGTATTTT.

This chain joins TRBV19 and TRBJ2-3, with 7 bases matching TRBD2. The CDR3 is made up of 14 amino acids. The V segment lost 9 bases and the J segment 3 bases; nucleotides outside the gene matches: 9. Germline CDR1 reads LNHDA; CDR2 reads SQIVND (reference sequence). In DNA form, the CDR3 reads TGTGCCAGCAAGCGGGAAGGGAGAACAGATACGCAGTATTTT. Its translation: CASKREGRTDTQYF.

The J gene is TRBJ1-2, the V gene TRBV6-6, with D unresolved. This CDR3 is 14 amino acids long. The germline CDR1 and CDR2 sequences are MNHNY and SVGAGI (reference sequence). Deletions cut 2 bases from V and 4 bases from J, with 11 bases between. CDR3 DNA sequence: TGTGCCAGCAGTTACGGAGAATCCTTCTATGGCTACACCTTC. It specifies CASSYGESFYGYTF.

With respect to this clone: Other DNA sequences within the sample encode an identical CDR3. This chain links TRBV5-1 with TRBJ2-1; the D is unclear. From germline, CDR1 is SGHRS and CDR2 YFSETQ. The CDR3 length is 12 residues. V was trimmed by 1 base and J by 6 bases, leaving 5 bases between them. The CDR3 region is CASSLSLNEQFF. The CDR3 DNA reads TGCGCCAGCAGCTTGTCCCTCAATGAGCAGTTCTTC.

The CDR3 sequence is CASSIGTGGGYEQYF. The CDR3 DNA is TGTGCCAGTAGTATAGGGACAGGAGGGGGCTACGAGCAGTACTTC. The chain couples TRBV19 to TRBJ2-7; a possible D gene is TRBD1 (7 bases). The CDR3 has 15 residues. Germline CDR1 is LNHDA and CDR2 is SQIVND (reference sequence). The V and J ends lost 1 base and 3 bases respectively, with 13 bases between them.

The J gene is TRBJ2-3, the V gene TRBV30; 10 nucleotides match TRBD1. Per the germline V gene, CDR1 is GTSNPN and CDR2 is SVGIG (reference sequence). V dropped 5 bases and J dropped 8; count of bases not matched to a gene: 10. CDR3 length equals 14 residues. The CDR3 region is CAWDPGTGEGTQYF. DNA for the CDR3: TGTGCCTGGGATCCCGGGACAGGGGAGGGTACGCAGTATTTT. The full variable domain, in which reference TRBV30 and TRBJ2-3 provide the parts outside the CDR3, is SQTIHQWPATLVQPVGSPLSLECTVEGTSNPNLYWYRQAAGRGLQLLFYSVGIGQISSEVPQNLSASRPQDRQFILSSKKLLLSDSGFYLCAWDPGTGEGTQYFGPGTRLTVL.

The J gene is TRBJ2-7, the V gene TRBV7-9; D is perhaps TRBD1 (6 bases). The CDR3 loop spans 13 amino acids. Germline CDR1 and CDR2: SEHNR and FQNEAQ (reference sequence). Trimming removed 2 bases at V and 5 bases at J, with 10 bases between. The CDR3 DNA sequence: TGTGCCAGCAGCTTAAGGGACACCAACGAGCAGTACTTC. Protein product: CASSLRDTNEQYF.

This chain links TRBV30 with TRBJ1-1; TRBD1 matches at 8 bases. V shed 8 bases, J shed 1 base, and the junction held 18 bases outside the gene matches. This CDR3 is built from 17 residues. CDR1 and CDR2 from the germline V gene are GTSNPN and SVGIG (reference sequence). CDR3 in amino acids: CALRPSRGPGKNTEAFF. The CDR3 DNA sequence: TGTGCCCTCAGGCCTTCCAGGGGGCCGGGGAAGAACACTGAAGCTTTCTTT. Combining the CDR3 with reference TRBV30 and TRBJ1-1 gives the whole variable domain SQTIHQWPATLVQPVGSPLSLECTVEGTSNPNLYWYRQAAGRGLQLLFYSVGIGQISSEVPQNLSASRPQDRQFILSSKKLLLSDSGFYLCALRPSRGPGKNTEAFFGQGTRLTVV.

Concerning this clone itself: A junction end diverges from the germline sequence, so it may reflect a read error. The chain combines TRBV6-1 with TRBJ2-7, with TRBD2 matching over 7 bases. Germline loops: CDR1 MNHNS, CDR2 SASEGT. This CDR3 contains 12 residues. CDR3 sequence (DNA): TGTGCCAGCAGTGATAACCGGGAGGTGGACCACTTC. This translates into CASSDNREVDHF.

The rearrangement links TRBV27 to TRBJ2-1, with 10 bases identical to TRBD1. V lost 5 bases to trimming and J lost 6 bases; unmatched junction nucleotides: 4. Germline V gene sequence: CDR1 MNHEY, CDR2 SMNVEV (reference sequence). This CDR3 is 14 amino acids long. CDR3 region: CASSPWDRGNEQFF. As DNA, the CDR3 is TGTGCCAGCAGTCCGTGGGACAGGGGCAATGAGCAGTTCTTC.

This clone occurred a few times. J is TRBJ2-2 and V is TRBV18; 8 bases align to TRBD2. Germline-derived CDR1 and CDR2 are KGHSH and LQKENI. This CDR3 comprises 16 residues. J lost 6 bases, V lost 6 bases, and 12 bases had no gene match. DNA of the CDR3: TGTGCCAGCTCCCAGCCGGGAGCGGGAGAGGCCGGGGAGCTGTTTTTT. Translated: CASSQPGAGEAGELFF. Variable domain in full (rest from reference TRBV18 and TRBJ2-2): NAGVMQNPRHLVRRRGQEARLRCSPMKGHSHVYWYRQLPEEGLKFMVYLQKENIIDESGMPKERFSAEFPKEGPSILRIQQVVRGDSAAYFCASSQPGAGEAGELFFGEGSRLTVL.

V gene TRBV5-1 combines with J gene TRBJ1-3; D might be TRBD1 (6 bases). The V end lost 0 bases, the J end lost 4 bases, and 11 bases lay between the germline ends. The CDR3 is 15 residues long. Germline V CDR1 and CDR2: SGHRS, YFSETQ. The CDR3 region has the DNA TGCGCCAGCAGCTTGGCCGGGACATCAGGAAACACCATATATTTT. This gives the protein CASSLAGTSGNTIYF.

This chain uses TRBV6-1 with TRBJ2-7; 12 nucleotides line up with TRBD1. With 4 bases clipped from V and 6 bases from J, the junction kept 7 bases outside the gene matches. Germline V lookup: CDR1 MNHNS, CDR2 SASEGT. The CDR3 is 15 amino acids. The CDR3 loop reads CASSGGTGGPSEQYF. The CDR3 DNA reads TGTGCCAGCAGTGGGGGGACAGGGGGCCCGAGCGAGCAGTACTTC.

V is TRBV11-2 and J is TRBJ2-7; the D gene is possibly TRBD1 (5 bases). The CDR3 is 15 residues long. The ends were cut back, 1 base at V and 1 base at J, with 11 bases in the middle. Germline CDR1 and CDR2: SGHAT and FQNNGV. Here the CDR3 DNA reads TGTGCCAGCAGCTTAGCAGGGTTAGGTTCCTACGAGCAGTACTTC. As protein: CASSLAGLGSYEQYF.

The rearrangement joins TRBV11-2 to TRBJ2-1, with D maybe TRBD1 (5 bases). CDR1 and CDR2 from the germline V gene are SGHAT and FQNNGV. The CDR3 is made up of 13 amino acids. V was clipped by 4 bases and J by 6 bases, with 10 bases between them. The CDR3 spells CASSSDNFNEQFF. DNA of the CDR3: TGTGCCAGCAGCTCGGACAATTTCAATGAGCAGTTCTTC.

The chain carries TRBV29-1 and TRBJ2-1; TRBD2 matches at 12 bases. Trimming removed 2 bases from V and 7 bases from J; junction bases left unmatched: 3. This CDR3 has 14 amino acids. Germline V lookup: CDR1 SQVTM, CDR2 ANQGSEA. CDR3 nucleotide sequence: TGCAGCGTTGAACTGACTAGCGGGAGAAATGAGCAGTTCTTC. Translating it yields CSVELTSGRNEQFF.

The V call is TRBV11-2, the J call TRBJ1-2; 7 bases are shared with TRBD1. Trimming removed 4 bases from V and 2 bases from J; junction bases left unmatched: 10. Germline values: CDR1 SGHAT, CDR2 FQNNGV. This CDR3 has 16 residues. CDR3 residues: CASSSRTGLLNYGYTF. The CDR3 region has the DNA TGTGCCAGCAGCTCTCGGACAGGCCTGTTGAACTATGGCTACACCTTC.

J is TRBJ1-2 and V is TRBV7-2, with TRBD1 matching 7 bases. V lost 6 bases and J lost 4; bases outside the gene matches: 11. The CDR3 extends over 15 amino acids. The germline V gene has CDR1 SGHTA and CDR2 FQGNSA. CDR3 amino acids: CASRPWTGSSYGYTF. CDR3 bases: TGTGCCAGCAGACCGTGGACAGGATCGAGCTATGGCTACACCTTC. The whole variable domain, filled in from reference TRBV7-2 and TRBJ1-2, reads GAGVSQSPSNKVTEKGKDVELRCDPISGHTALYWYRQSLGQGLEFLIYFQGNSAPDKSGLPSDRFSAERTGGSVSTLTIQRTQQEDSAVYLCASRPWTGSSYGYTFGSGTRLTVV.

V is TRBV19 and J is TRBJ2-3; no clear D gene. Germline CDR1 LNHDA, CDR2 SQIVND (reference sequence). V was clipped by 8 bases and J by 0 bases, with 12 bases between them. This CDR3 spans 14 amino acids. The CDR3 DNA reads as TGTGCCAGTCGGTCAGGCCCTAGCACAGATACGCAGTATTTT. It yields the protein CASRSGPSTDTQYF.

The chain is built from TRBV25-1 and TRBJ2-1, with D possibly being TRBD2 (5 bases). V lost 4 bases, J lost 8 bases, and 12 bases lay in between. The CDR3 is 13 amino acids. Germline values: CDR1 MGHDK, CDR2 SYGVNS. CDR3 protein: CASSVPSRDEQFF. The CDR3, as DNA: TGTGCCAGCAGTGTGCCTAGCCGTGATGAGCAGTTCTTC.

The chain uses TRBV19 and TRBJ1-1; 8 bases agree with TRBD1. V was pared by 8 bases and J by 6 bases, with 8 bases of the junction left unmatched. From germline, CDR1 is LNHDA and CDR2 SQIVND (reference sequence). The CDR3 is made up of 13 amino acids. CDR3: CASFTGGLAEAFF. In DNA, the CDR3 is TGTGCCAGTTTTACAGGGGGACTCGCTGAAGCTTTCTTT.

The CDR3 DNA reads as TGCGCCAGCAGCTTGAGCCCCGGGGGACTAAGCACAGATACGCAGTATTTT. Its protein is CASSLSPGGLSTDTQYF. The chain employs TRBV5-1 and TRBJ2-3; 7 nucleotides line up with TRBD2. V dropped 1 base and J dropped 0; count of bases not matched to a gene: 8. Germline V gives CDR1 SGHRS, CDR2 YFSETQ. The CDR3 totals 17 residues.

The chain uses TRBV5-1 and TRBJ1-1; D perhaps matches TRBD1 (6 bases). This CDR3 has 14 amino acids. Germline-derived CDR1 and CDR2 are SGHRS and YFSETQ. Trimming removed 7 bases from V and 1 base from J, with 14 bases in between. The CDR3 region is CASGPGGANTEAFF. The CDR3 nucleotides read TGCGCCAGCGGCCCCGGGGGGGCGAACACTGAAGCTTTCTTT.

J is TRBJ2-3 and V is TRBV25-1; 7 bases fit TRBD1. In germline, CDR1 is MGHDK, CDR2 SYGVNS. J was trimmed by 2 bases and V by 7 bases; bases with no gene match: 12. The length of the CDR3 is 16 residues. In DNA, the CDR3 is TGTGCCAGCAATTTAAACGGGACAGACAACACAGATACGCAGTATTTT. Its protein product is CASNLNGTDNTDTQYF.

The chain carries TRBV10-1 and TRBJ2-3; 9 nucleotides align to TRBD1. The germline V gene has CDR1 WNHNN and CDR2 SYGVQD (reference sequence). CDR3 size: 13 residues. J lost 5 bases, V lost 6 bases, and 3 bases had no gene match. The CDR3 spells CASRETGGDTQYF. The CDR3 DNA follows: TGCGCCAGCAGGGAGACAGGGGGAGATACGCAGTATTTT.